This T cell receptor (beta chain) originates from a study of T-cell reconstitution after alpha-beta-depleted transplantation in children. As it was prepared, the TCRbeta library received unique molecular identifiers. TCRdb reprocessed the PCR reads via MiXCR and lists one record per CDR3 protein. The data show about 610,000 distinct CDR3 sequences, roughly a tenth seen once. Germline-derived CDR1 and CDR2 are MNHNS and SASEGT. This CDR3 spans 15 amino acids. Trimming at V came to 7 bases and at J to 9 bases, leaving 10 bases not matched to a gene. The chain couples TRBV6-1 to TRBJ2-1, with TRBD2 matching 12 bases. The source material was PBMCs from the stem cell graft donor, sampled from the stem cell graft. The clonotype originates from a human donor who donated a stem cell graft to a child with acute myeloid leukemia. CDR3 nucleotide sequence: TGTGCCAGCACCCCTCTAGCGGGAGGGCGGGGTGAGCAGTTCTTC. Translation: CASTPLAGGRGEQFF.